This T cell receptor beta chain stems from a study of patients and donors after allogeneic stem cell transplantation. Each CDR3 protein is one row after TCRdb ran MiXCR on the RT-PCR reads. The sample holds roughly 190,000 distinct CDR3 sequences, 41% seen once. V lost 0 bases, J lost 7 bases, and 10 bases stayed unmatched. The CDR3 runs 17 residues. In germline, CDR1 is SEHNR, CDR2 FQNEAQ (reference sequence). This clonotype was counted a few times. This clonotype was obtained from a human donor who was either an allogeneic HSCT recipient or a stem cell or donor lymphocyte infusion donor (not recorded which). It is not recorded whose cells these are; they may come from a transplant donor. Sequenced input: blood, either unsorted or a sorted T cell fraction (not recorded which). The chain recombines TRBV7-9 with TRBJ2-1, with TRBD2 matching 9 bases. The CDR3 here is CASSLASGRPLINEQFF. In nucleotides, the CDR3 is TGTGCCAGCAGCTTAGCAAGCGGGAGGCCTCTTATTAATGAGCAGTTCTTC.